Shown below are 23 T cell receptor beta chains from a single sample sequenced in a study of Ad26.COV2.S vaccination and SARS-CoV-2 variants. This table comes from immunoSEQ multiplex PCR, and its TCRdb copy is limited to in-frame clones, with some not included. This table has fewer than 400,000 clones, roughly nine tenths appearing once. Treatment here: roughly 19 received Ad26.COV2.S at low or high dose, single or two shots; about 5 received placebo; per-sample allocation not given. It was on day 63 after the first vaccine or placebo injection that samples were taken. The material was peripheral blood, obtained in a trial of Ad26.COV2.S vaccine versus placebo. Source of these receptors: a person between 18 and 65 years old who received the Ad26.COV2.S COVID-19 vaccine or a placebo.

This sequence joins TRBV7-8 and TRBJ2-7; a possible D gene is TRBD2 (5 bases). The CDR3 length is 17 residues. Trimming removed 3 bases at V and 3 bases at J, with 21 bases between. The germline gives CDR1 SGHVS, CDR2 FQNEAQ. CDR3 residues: CASSFQRGGISNYEQYF. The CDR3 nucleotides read TGTGCCAGCAGCTTCCAGCGAGGAGGTATCTCTAACTACGAGCAGTACTTC.

The CDR3 coding sequence is TGTGCCAGTAGATCCGGGACAGGGGGCCTTACGACCTACAATGAGCAGTTCTTC. Translation: CASRSGTGGLTTYNEQFF. The rearrangement links TRBV19 to TRBJ2-1; 12 bases line up with TRBD1. The CDR3 loop spans 18 amino acids. V trimming: 6 bases; J trimming: 2 bases; junction bases outside the gene matches: 11. From germline, CDR1 is LNHDA and CDR2 SQIVND (reference sequence).

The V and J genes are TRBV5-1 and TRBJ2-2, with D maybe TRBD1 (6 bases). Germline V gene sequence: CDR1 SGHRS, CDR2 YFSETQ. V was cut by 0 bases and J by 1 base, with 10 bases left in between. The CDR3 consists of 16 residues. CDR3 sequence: CASSLGSGQNTGELFF. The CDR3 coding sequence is TGCGCCAGCAGCTTGGGTTCGGGACAGAACACCGGGGAGCTGTTTTTT.

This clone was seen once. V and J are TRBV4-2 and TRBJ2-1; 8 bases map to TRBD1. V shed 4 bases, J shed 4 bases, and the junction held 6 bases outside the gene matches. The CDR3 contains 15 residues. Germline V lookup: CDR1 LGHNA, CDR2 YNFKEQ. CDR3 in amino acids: CASSPGGFGYNEQFF. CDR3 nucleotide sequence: TGTGCCAGCAGCCCAGGGGGCTTTGGATACAATGAGCAGTTCTTC.

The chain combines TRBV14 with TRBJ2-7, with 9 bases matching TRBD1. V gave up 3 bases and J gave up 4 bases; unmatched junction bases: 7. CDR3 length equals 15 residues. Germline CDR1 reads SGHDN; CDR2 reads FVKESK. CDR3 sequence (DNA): TGTGCCAGCAGCCAGATGGGACAGGGTGGATACGAGCAGTACTTC. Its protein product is CASSQMGQGGYEQYF.

CDR3 protein: CASPTILFPGQGLSYGYTF. The CDR3 region has the DNA TGTGCCAGCCCGACGATATTATTTCCGGGACAGGGTCTTTCCTATGGCTACACCTTC. This chain connects TRBV21-1 to TRBJ1-2; TRBD1 is taken as the D call from the table, unchecked against the DNA. TRBV21-1 is an annotated pseudogene. This CDR3 region has 19 residues.

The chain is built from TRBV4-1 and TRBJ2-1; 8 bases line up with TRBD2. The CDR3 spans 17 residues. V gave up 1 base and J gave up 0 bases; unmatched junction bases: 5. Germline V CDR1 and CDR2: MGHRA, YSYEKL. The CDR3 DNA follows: TGCGCCAGCAGCCAAGGGAGCGGGAGATTCTCCTACAATGAGCAGTTCTTC. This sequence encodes CASSQGSGRFSYNEQFF.

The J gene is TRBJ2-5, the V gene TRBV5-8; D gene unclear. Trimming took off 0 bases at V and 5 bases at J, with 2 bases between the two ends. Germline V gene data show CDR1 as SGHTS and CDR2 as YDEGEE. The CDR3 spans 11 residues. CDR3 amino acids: CASSLDETQYF. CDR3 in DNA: TGTGCCAGCAGCTTGGACGAGACCCAGTACTTC.

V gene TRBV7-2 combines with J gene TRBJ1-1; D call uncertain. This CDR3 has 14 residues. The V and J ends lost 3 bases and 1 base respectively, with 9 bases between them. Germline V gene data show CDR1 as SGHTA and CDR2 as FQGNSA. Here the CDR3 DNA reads TGTGCCAGCAGCTTGGGAGGGCCGAACACTGAAGCTTTCTTT. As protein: CASSLGGPNTEAFF.

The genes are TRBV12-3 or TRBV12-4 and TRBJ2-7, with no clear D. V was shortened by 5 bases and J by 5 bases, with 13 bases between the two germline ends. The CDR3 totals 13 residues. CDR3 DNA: TGTGCCAGCAGTCGACATGGTCGAGACGAGCAGTACTTC. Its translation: CASSRHGRDEQYF.

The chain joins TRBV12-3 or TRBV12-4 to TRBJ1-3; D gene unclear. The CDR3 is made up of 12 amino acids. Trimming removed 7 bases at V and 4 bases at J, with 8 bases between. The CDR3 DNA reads TGTGCCAGCAAAGGAGACGGAAACACCATATATTTT. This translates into CASKGDGNTIYF.

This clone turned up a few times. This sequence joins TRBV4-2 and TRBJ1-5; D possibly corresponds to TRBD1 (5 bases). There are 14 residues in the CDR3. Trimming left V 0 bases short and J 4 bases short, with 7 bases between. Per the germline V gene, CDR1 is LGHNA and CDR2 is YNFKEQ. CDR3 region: CASSQEGDNQPQHF. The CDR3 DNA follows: TGTGCCAGCAGCCAAGAGGGGGATAATCAGCCCCAGCATTTT.

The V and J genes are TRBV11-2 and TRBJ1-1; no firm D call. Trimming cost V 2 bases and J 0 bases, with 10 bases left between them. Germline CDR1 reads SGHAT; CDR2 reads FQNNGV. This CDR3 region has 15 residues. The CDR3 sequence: CASSLPGSLNTEAFF. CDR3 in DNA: TGTGCCAGCAGCTTACCGGGTTCATTGAACACTGAAGCTTTCTTT.

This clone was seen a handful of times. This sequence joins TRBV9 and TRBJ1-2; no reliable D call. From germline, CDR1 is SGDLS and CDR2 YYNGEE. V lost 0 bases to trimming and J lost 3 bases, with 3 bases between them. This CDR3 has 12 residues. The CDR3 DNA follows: TGTGCCAGCAGCGTAGGTTACTATGGCTACACCTTC. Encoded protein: CASSVGYYGYTF.

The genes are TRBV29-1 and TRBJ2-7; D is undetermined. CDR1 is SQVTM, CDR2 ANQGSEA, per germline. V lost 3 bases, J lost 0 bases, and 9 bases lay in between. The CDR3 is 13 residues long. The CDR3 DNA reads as TGCAGCGTTGAGTCAGAGAGCTCCTACGAGCAGTACTTC. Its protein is CSVESESSYEQYF.

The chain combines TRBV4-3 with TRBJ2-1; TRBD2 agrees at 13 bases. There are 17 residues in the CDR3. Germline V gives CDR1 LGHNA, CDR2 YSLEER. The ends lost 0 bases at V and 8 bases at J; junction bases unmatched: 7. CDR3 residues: CASSQDQLAGGWDEQFF. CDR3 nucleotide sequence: TGCGCCAGCAGCCAAGATCAACTAGCGGGGGGGTGGGATGAGCAGTTCTTC.

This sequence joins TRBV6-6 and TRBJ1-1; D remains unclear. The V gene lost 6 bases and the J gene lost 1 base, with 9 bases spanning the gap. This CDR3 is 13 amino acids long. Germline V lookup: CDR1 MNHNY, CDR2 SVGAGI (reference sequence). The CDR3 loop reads CASRRSENTEAFF. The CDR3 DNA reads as TGTGCCAGCAGGCGCTCAGAGAACACTGAAGCTTTCTTT.

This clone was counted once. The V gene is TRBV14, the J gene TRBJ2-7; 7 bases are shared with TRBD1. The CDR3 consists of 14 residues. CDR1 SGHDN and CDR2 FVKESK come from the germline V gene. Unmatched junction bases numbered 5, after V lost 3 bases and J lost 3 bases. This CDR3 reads CASSQAGTVYEQYF. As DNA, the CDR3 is TGTGCCAGCAGCCAGGCCGGGACAGTCTACGAGCAGTACTTC.

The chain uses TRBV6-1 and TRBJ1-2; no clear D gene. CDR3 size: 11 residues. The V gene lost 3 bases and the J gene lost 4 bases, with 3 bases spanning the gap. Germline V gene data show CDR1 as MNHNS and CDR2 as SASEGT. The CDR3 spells CASSDSYGYTF. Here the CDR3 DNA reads TGTGCCAGCAGTGACAGCTATGGCTACACCTTC.

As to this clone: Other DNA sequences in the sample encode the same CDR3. This CDR3 reads CASSLGRNTEAFF. As DNA, the CDR3 is TGTGCCAGCAGCTTGGGGAGGAACACTGAAGCTTTCTTT. V and J are TRBV7-2 and TRBJ1-1, with D hard to call. The CDR3 runs 13 residues. The germline V gene has CDR1 SGHTA and CDR2 FQGNSA. V lost 3 bases to trimming and J lost 1 base, with 6 bases between them.

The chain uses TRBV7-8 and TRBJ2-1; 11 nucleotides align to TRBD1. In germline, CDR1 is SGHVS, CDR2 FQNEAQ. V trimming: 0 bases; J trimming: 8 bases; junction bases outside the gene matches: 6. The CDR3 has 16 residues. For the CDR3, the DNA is TGTGCCAGCAGCTTAGCAAGGACAGGGGGCGCGGATGAGCAGTTCTTC. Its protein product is CASSLARTGGADEQFF.

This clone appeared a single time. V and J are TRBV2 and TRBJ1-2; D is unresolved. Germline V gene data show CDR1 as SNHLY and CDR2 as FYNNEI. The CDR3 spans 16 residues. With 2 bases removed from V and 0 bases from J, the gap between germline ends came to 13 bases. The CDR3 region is CASSEFRTASNYGYTF. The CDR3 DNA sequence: TGTGCCAGCAGTGAATTCAGAACAGCGTCTAACTATGGCTACACCTTC. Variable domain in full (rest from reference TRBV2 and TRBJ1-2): EPEVTQTPSHQVTQMGQEVILRCVPISNHLYFYWYRQILGQKVEFLVSFYNNEISEKSEIFDDQFSVERPDGSNFTLKIRSTKLEDSAMYFCASSEFRTASNYGYTFGSGTRLTVV.

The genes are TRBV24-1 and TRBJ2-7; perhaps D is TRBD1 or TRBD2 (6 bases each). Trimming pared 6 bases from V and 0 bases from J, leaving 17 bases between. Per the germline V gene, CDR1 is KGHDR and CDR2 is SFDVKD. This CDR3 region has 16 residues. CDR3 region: CATSSPKGGVSYEQYF. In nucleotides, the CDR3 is TGTGCCACCAGTAGTCCTAAGGGGGGAGTCTCCTACGAGCAGTACTTC.